The clone carrying this T cell receptor beta chain was seen at least ten times. The CDR3 length is 14 residues. Per germline, CDR1 SGHTA and CDR2 FQGNSA. Trimming removed 6 bases from V and 5 bases from J, with 16 bases in between. Via MiXCR, TCRdb re-called the RT-PCR reads, giving one row per CDR3 protein. The sample carries almost 700,000 distinct CDR3 sequences, more than 13% recorded once. The V gene is TRBV7-2, the J gene TRBJ1-1; D perhaps matches TRBD1 (5 bases). The sequencing sample was made of memory CD4+ T cells from blood. The TCR originated in a female donor in good health, serving as a healthy control. The CDR3: CASSPTGGRTEAFF. The CDR3 DNA reads as TGTGCCAGCAGTCCTACAGGCGGCAGAACTGAAGCTTTCTTT.